This is a list of T cell receptor beta chains from one sample in a study of tissue T cells after allogeneic stem cell transplantation. Sequencing used immunoSEQ multiplex PCR; TCRdb keeps in-frame clones, though not all of them. The data show 2,200 or so clones, less than 70% seen once. Sample: ileal tissue, taken at autopsy. The receptors were sampled from an older male patient with steroid-refractory graft-versus-host disease after an allogeneic stem cell transplant. The graft donor may account for some of the T cells. The CDR3 runs from the conserved cysteine through the conserved F or W. D genes are given only for firm matches. Rows give clone size only sometimes, using once, few, many, or a class for an expanded clone.

V gene: TRBV6-2/TRBV6-3; J gene: TRBJ2-1; clone size: few; D gene: .; CDR3 protein: CASSYGTVYNEQFF; CDR3 DNA: TGTGCCAGCAGTTACGGAACTGTTTACAATGAGCAGTTCTTC
V gene: TRBV25-1; J gene: TRBJ2-7; clone size: .; D gene: .; CDR3 protein: CASSEGPIYEQYF; CDR3 DNA: TGTGCCAGCAGTGAGGGGCCTATCTACGAGCAGTACTTC
V gene: TRBV5-1; J gene: TRBJ2-2; clone size: .; D gene: .; CDR3 protein: CASSLATTATGELFF; CDR3 DNA: TGCGCCAGCAGCTTAGCTACCACGGCCACCGGGGAGCTGTTTTTT
V gene: TRBV11-2; J gene: TRBJ1-3; clone size: .; D gene: .; CDR3 protein: CASSSGAKDTIYF; CDR3 DNA: TGTGCCAGCAGCTCCGGGGCTAAGGACACCATATATTTT
V gene: TRBV5-1; J gene: TRBJ1-1; clone size: .; D gene: TRBD1; CDR3 protein: CASSLSQVWTGGRSTEAFF; CDR3 DNA: TGCGCCAGCAGCTTGTCTCAGGTCTGGACAGGGGGTCGTAGCACTGAAGCTTTCTTT
V gene: TRBV25-1; J gene: TRBJ2-3; clone size: once; D gene: TRBD1; CDR3 protein: CASSGLRGRGQDTQYF; CDR3 DNA: TGTGCCAGCAGTGGCCTGAGGGGCAGGGGGCAAGATACGCAGTATTTT
V gene: TRBV14; J gene: TRBJ1-1; clone size: .; D gene: .; CDR3 protein: CASSPFVGAFF; CDR3 DNA: TGTGCCAGCAGCCCATTTGTAGGAGCTTTCTTT
V gene: TRBV10-1; J gene: TRBJ2-6; clone size: .; D gene: .; CDR3 protein: CASSRKGRSHKSRANALTF; CDR3 DNA: TGCGCCAGCAGTCGCAAGGGAAGATCGCACAAAAGTCGGGCCAACGCCCTGACTTTC
V gene: TRBV6-2/TRBV6-3; J gene: TRBJ1-5; clone size: .; D gene: .; CDR3 protein: CASSQGEPQHF; CDR3 DNA: TGTGCCAGCAGTCAGGGAGAGCCCCAGCATTTT
V gene: TRBV11-2; J gene: TRBJ2-7; clone size: .; D gene: .; CDR3 protein: CASSLYPRSEQYF; CDR3 DNA: TGTGCCAGCAGCTTATACCCCCGGAGCGAGCAGTACTTC
V gene: TRBV6-5; J gene: TRBJ1-2; clone size: .; D gene: .; CDR3 protein: CASRLGGLGYTF; CDR3 DNA: TGTGCCAGCAGACTGGGAGGGCTTGGCTACACCTTC
V gene: TRBV6-5; J gene: TRBJ1-6; clone size: large; D gene: TRBD1; CDR3 protein: CASSYVGTVERPLHF; CDR3 DNA: TGTGCCAGCAGTTATGTTGGGACAGTAGAAAGGCCCCTCCACTTT
V gene: TRBV6-5; J gene: TRBJ2-3; clone size: .; D gene: .; CDR3 protein: CASTHLVGGPDTQYF; CDR3 DNA: TGTGCCAGCACCCACCTGGTTGGGGGCCCAGATACGCAGTATTTT
V gene: TRBV7-3; J gene: TRBJ2-2; clone size: .; D gene: TRBD2; CDR3 protein: CASSLTSGVNGELFF; CDR3 DNA: TGTGCCAGCAGTTTAACTAGCGGGGTAAACGGGGAGCTGTTTTTT
V gene: TRBV6-2/TRBV6-3; J gene: TRBJ2-1; clone size: once; D gene: .; CDR3 protein: CASSYSRRGDNEQFF; CDR3 DNA: TGTGCCAGCAGTTACTCGAGGAGAGGCGACAATGAGCAGTTCTTC
V gene: TRBV9; J gene: TRBJ2-1; clone size: .; D gene: .; CDR3 protein: CASSPRQGRYNEQFF; CDR3 DNA: TGTGCCAGCAGCCCACGCCAGGGACGCTACAATGAGCAGTTCTTC
V gene: TRBV6-6; J gene: TRBJ2-7; clone size: .; D gene: TRBD2; CDR3 protein: CASSFSGGAAEQYF; CDR3 DNA: TGTGCCAGCAGCTTTAGCGGGGGGGCTGCCGAGCAGTACTTC
V gene: TRBV4-1; J gene: TRBJ1-1; clone size: .; D gene: TRBD1; CDR3 protein: CASSQEAYRTGLGDTEAFF; CDR3 DNA: TGCGCCAGCAGCCAAGAAGCCTACCGGACAGGGCTGGGGGACACTGAAGCTTTCTTT
V gene: TRBV7-7; J gene: TRBJ1-4; clone size: .; D gene: .; CDR3 protein: CAELQEKLFF; CDR3 DNA: TGTGCTGAATTACAAGAAAAACTGTTTTTT
V gene: TRBV9; J gene: TRBJ2-5; clone size: few; D gene: .; CDR3 protein: CASGSWETQYF; CDR3 DNA: TGTGCCAGCGGCTCATGGGAGACCCAGTACTTC
V gene: TRBV12-3/TRBV12-4; J gene: TRBJ2-7; clone size: few; D gene: .; CDR3 protein: CASSWGGYEQYF; CDR3 DNA: TGTGCCAGCAGTTGGGGAGGCTACGAGCAGTACTTC
V gene: TRBV6-5; J gene: TRBJ1-5; clone size: once; D gene: .; CDR3 protein: CASKQGVNQPQHF; CDR3 DNA: TGTGCCAGCAAGCAGGGTGTCAATCAGCCCCAGCATTTT
V gene: TRBV5-6; J gene: TRBJ2-5; clone size: .; D gene: TRBD2; CDR3 protein: CACSWVAGGGETQYF; CDR3 DNA: TGTGCCTGCAGCTGGGTGGCCGGGGGGGGAGAGACCCAGTACTTC
V gene: TRBV9; J gene: TRBJ1-4; clone size: .; D gene: .; CDR3 protein: CASSVGTANEKLFF; CDR3 DNA: TGTGCCAGCAGCGTAGGAACAGCTAATGAAAAACTGTTTTTT
V gene: TRBV5-6; J gene: TRBJ2-2; clone size: once; D gene: TRBD2; CDR3 protein: CASSFDSGAYTGELFF; CDR3 DNA: TGTGCCAGCAGCTTTGATAGCGGGGCCTACACCGGGGAGCTGTTTTTT
V gene: TRBV4-3; J gene: TRBJ1-6; clone size: once; D gene: TRBD1; CDR3 protein: CASSHPGTGGSPLHF; CDR3 DNA: TGCGCCAGCAGCCATCCCGGGACAGGGGGTTCACCCCTCCACTTT
V gene: TRBV6-1; J gene: TRBJ2-5; clone size: .; D gene: TRBD2; CDR3 protein: CASSEARPLAVRETQYF; CDR3 DNA: TGTGCCAGCAGTGAAGCGCGGCCACTAGCGGTCCGGGAGACCCAGTACTTC
V gene: TRBV4-3; J gene: TRBJ1-6; clone size: .; D gene: TRBD1; CDR3 protein: CASSQEGQGQSPLHF; CDR3 DNA: TGCGCCAGCAGCCAAGAAGGACAGGGGCAATCACCCCTCCACTTT
V gene: TRBV9; J gene: TRBJ2-3; clone size: .; D gene: TRBD2; CDR3 protein: CASSSRERGGQISQYF; CDR3 DNA: TGTGCCAGCAGCTCGCGAGAGCGGGGGGGCCAGATCTCGCAGTATTTT
V gene: TRBV18; J gene: TRBJ2-7; clone size: once; D gene: TRBD1; CDR3 protein: CASSPLGGQGGIEQYF; CDR3 DNA: TGTGCCAGCTCACCCCTCGGGGGACAGGGAGGGATCGAGCAGTACTTC
V gene: TRBV25-1; J gene: TRBJ2-1; clone size: .; D gene: TRBD1; CDR3 protein: CASSVFGQGHYNEQFF; CDR3 DNA: TGTGCCAGCAGTGTATTCGGACAGGGCCACTACAATGAGCAGTTCTTC
V gene: TRBV7-3; J gene: TRBJ2-7; clone size: .; D gene: TRBD1; CDR3 protein: CASSLQAGGDYEQYF; CDR3 DNA: TGTGCCAGCAGCTTACAGGCAGGGGGAGACTACGAGCAGTACTTC
V gene: TRBV7-2; J gene: TRBJ2-2; clone size: once; D gene: .; CDR3 protein: CASSLVSLTGELFF; CDR3 DNA: TGTGCCAGCAGCTTAGTTAGCTTGACCGGGGAGCTGTTTTTT
V gene: TRBV15; J gene: TRBJ1-2; clone size: .; D gene: TRBD1; CDR3 protein: CATSIDRGRGYTF; CDR3 DNA: TGTGCCACCAGCATCGACAGGGGGCGAGGCTACACCTTC
V gene: TRBV4-1; J gene: TRBJ1-1; clone size: medium-sized; D gene: .; CDR3 protein: CASSQVGGAEAFF; CDR3 DNA: TGCGCCAGCAGCCAAGTCGGCGGGGCTGAAGCTTTCTTT
V gene: TRBV19; J gene: TRBJ2-3; clone size: medium-sized; D gene: .; CDR3 protein: CASSSRVQGDTQYF; CDR3 DNA: TGTGCCAGTAGTTCCCGGGTTCAGGGAGATACGCAGTATTTT
V gene: TRBV3-1/TRBV3-2; J gene: TRBJ1-3; clone size: .; D gene: .; CDR3 protein: CASRPTAAGNTIYF; CDR3 DNA: TGTGCCAGCAGGCCGACAGCGGCTGGAAACACCATATATTTT
V gene: TRBV7-9; J gene: TRBJ2-3; clone size: .; D gene: .; CDR3 protein: CASSPITDTQYF; CDR3 DNA: TGTGCCAGCAGCCCGATCACAGATACGCAGTATTTT
V gene: TRBV4-2; J gene: TRBJ2-3; clone size: once; D gene: .; CDR3 protein: CASSHREGADTQYF; CDR3 DNA: TGTGCCAGCAGCCACCGAGAAGGGGCAGATACGCAGTATTTT
V gene: TRBV5-6; J gene: TRBJ1-2; clone size: .; D gene: .; CDR3 protein: CASSLGTLYGYTF; CDR3 DNA: TGTGCCAGCAGCTTGGGCACCCTCTATGGCTACACCTTC
V gene: TRBV5-4; J gene: TRBJ1-1; clone size: few; D gene: .; CDR3 protein: CASSSPNTEAFF; CDR3 DNA: TGTGCCAGCAGCTCTCCGAACACTGAAGCTTTCTTT
V gene: TRBV7-2; J gene: TRBJ1-1; clone size: few; D gene: .; CDR3 protein: CASSSPRQANTEAFF; CDR3 DNA: TGTGCCAGCAGCTCCCCTCGACAGGCGAACACTGAAGCTTTCTTT
V gene: TRBV10-3; J gene: TRBJ1-2; clone size: .; D gene: TRBD1; CDR3 protein: CAISGGQGYDYGYTF; CDR3 DNA: TGTGCCATCAGTGGGGGACAGGGGTACGACTATGGCTACACCTTC
V gene: TRBV27; J gene: TRBJ2-1; clone size: .; D gene: TRBD1; CDR3 protein: CASSPPSGTGNYNEQFF; CDR3 DNA: TGTGCCAGCAGTCCCCCGTCCGGGACAGGGAACTACAATGAGCAGTTCTTC
V gene: TRBV14; J gene: TRBJ1-3; clone size: few; D gene: .; CDR3 protein: CASSQDRGNTIYF; CDR3 DNA: TGTGCCAGCAGCCAAGATCGGGGAAACACCATATATTTT
V gene: TRBV12-5; J gene: TRBJ2-7; clone size: .; D gene: .; CDR3 protein: CASGSGQTYEQYF; CDR3 DNA: TGTGCTAGTGGTTCTGGACAGACCTACGAGCAGTACTTC
V gene: TRBV7-6; J gene: TRBJ2-7; clone size: few; D gene: .; CDR3 protein: CASSLGGQFPYEQYF; CDR3 DNA: TGTGCCAGCAGCTTAGGAGGACAGTTCCCCTACGAGCAGTACTTC
V gene: TRBV28; J gene: TRBJ2-7; clone size: .; D gene: TRBD1; CDR3 protein: CASRTGQSYEQYF; CDR3 DNA: TGTGCCAGCAGAACGGGACAGTCCTACGAGCAGTACTTC
V gene: TRBV6-5; J gene: TRBJ2-1; clone size: .; D gene: .; CDR3 protein: CASSYRRTRGDNEQFF; CDR3 DNA: TGTGCCAGCAGTTACAGACGGACCCGGGGTGACAATGAGCAGTTCTTC
V gene: TRBV7-9; J gene: TRBJ1-1; clone size: few; D gene: .; CDR3 protein: CASSQRQAAWSITEAFF; CDR3 DNA: TGTGCCAGCAGCCAACGACAGGCGGCGTGGAGTATCACTGAAGCTTTCTTT
V gene: TRBV4-2; J gene: TRBJ2-1; clone size: .; D gene: .; CDR3 protein: CASSHRDNEQFF; CDR3 DNA: TGTGCCAGCAGCCACAGGGACAATGAGCAGTTCTTC
V gene: TRBV27; J gene: TRBJ2-7; clone size: .; D gene: TRBD2; CDR3 protein: CASSLTPPRLAGYEQYF; CDR3 DNA: TGTGCCAGCAGTTTAACCCCACCTCGCCTAGCGGGGTACGAGCAGTACTTC
V gene: TRBV4-3; J gene: TRBJ1-1; clone size: .; D gene: .; CDR3 protein: CASSQDKNTEAFF; CDR3 DNA: TGCGCCAGCAGCCAAGACAAGAACACTGAAGCTTTCTTT